These 5 T cell receptor beta chains were sequenced from one sample in a study of identical twins. A single record per CDR3 protein comes from TCRdb applying MiXCR to the 5' RACE reads. The data show 470,000 or so distinct CDR3 sequences, approximately 24% seen once. These data were likewise used in another study, on T cells expressing NK-cell markers.

The sample was CD4+ T cells sorted from blood. These receptors all stem from a woman in her late teens or twenties in good health.

This rearrangement joins TRBV12-3 or TRBV12-4 to TRBJ2-7, with 10 bases that match TRBD2. CDR3 length: 15 residues. The V segment lost 5 bases and the J segment 2 bases; nucleotides outside the gene matches: 6. CDR3 loop: CASSPGTSAPYEQYF. The CDR3 DNA sequence: TGTGCCAGCAGTCCCGGGACTAGCGCACCCTACGAGCAGTACTTC.

This clonotype was picked up a small number of times. V is TRBV11-1 and J is TRBJ2-1, with 11 nucleotides matching TRBD2. The junction had 9 bases not matched to a gene; V was cut back by 5 bases and J by 0 bases. Germline loops: CDR1 SGHAT, CDR2 FQDESV (reference sequence). This CDR3 is 18 amino acids long. CDR3 loop: CASSPGLAGLSSYNEQFF. The CDR3 region has the DNA TGTGCCAGCAGCCCCGGACTAGCGGGCCTCAGCTCCTACAATGAGCAGTTCTTC.

In this sample, this clonotype turned up many times. The chain recombines TRBV7-2 with TRBJ2-1, with 7 positions matching TRBD2. Germline CDR1 reads SGHTA; CDR2 reads FQGNSA. V lost 1 base to trimming and J lost 5 bases; unmatched junction nucleotides: 5. The CDR3 contains 15 residues. Written as DNA, the CDR3 is TGTGCCAGCAGCTTAGTCAAGCGGGGAAACAATGAGCAGTTCTTC. As protein: CASSLVKRGNNEQFF.

The chain has TRBV9 and TRBJ1-4; D unclear. Germline CDR1 and CDR2: SGDLS and YYNGEE. The CDR3 length is 14 residues. Between the trimmed V and J ends, which lost 4 bases and 5 bases, there was a span of 12 bases. CDR3 amino acids: CASSIDTSNEKLFF. DNA for the CDR3: TGTGCCAGCAGCATAGACACCTCCAATGAAAAACTGTTTTTT.

The chain has TRBV20-1 and TRBJ2-1; D may be TRBD2 (7 bases). The germline V and J ends were trimmed by 1 base and 1 base, with 11 bases remaining between them. This CDR3 is 15 amino acids long. Germline V gene data show CDR1 as DFQATT and CDR2 as SNEGSKA (reference sequence). The CDR3 region is CSARGGGASYNEQFF. The CDR3 DNA follows: TGCAGTGCTAGAGGAGGGGGGGCTTCCTACAATGAGCAGTTCTTC.